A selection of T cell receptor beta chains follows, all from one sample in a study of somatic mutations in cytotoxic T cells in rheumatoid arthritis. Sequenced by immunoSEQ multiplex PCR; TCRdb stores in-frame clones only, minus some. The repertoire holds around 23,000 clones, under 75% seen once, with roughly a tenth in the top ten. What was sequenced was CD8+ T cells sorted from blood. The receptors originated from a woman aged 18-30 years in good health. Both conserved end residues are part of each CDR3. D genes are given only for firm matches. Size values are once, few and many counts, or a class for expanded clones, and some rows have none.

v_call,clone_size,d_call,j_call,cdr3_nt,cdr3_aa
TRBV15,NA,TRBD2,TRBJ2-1,TGTGCCACCAGCAGACGAGGACTAGCGGAACACAATGAGCAGTTCTTC,CATSRRGLAEHNEQFF
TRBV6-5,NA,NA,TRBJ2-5,TGTGCCAGCAGAACGCCCCTCCAAGAGACCCAGTACTTC,CASRTPLQETQYF
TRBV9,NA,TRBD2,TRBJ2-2,TGTGCCAGCAGCGTAGGGGGGGGAGTCACCGGGGAGCTGTTTTTT,CASSVGGGVTGELFF
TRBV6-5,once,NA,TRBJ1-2,TGTGCCAGCAGTTACTCACAGGGTGTAAGCTACACCTTC,CASSYSQGVSYTF
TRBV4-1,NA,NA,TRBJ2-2,TGCGCCAGCAGCCAAGTAAGGGGGTTCGGCACCGGGGAGCTGTTTTTT,CASSQVRGFGTGELFF
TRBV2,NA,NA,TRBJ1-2,TGTGCCAGTCCAACCGTTAACTATGGCTACACCTTC,CASPTVNYGYTF
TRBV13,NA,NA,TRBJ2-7,TGTGCCAGCAGCTCCGACGACTCCTACGAGCAGTACTTC,CASSSDDSYEQYF
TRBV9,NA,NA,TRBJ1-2,TGTGCCAGCAGGGGAAACTATGGCTACACCTTC,CASRGNYGYTF
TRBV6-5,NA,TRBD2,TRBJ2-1,TGTGCTAGCAGTCCCGCTCCTAGCGGGAACAATGAGCAGTTCTTC,CASSPAPSGNNEQFF
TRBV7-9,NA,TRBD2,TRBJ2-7,TGTGCCAGCAGCTCATCTAGCGGGAGAGACTACGAGCAGTACTTC,CASSSSSGRDYEQYF
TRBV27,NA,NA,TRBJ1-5,TGTGCCAGCAGTTTCTTGGGGGCAGGTCAGCCCCAGCATTTT,CASSFLGAGQPQHF
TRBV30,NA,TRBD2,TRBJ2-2,TGTGCCTGGCGAGAGGGGCTAGCGGGGGACACCGGGGAGCTGTTTTTT,CAWREGLAGDTGELFF
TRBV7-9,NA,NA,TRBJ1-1,TGTGCCAGCACCGGGGACAAATACACTGAAGCTTTCTTT,CASTGDKYTEAFF
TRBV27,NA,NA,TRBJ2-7,TGTGCCAGCAGACTCGGCTACGAGCAGTACTTC,CASRLGYEQYF
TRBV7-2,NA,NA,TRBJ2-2,TGTGCCAGCAGCTTAGACAGCTATTACACCGGGGAGCTGTTTTTT,CASSLDSYYTGELFF
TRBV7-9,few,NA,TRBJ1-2,TGTGCCAGCAGCTTAGGCCAGAGCTATGGCTACACCTTC,CASSLGQSYGYTF
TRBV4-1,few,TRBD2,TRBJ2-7,TGCGCCAGCAGCCAAGCGGAGGCGGGAGGGCGCTACGAGCAGTACTTC,CASSQAEAGGRYEQYF
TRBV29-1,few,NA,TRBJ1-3,TGCAGCGGCCGGACAGGAAACACCATATATTTT,CSGRTGNTIYF
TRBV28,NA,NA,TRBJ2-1,TGTGCCAGCAGTTTGGGATCGACGTACAATGAGCAGTTCTTC,CASSLGSTYNEQFF
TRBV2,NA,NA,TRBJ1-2,TGTGCCAGCAGTGGGTCAGGGCTCTATGGCTACACCTTC,CASSGSGLYGYTF
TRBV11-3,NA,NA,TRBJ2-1,TGTGCCAGCAGCTTAGGCTACAATGAGCAGTTCTTC,CASSLGYNEQFF
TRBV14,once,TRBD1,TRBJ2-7,TGTGCCAGCAGCCAAGCGAGGACAGGGCGCTACGAGCAGTACTTC,CASSQARTGRYEQYF
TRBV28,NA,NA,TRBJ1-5,TGTGCCAGCAGTTCGTCAGGGGTTTACCAGCCCCAGCATTTT,CASSSSGVYQPQHF
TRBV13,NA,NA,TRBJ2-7,TGTGCCAGCAGCCGGGGTATGGACCACGAGCAGTACTTC,CASSRGMDHEQYF
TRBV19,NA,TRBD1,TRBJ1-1,TGTGCCAGTAGTATTGGGACAGGGGGGCTGAACACTGAAGCTTTCTTT,CASSIGTGGLNTEAFF
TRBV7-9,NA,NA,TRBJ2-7,TGTGCCAGCAGCTTAGTACTAGACAGCTCCTACGAGCAGTACTTC,CASSLVLDSSYEQYF
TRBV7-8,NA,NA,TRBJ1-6,TGTGCCAGCAGTCCCATGGAGGTTAGGGTTTCACCCCTCCACTTT,CASSPMEVRVSPLHF
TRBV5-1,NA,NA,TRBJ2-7,TGCGCCAGCAGCCCCAGAGGCTACGAGCAGTACTTC,CASSPRGYEQYF
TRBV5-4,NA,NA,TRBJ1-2,TGTGCCAGCAGCTCTACCGGGACGGATTATGGCTACACCTTC,CASSSTGTDYGYTF
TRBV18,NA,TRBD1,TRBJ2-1,TGTGCCAGCTCACCATCCACAGGGGGCGTGTACAATGAGCAGTTCTTC,CASSPSTGGVYNEQFF
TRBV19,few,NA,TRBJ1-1,TGTGCCAGTAGTCCGACGGGACCCAACACTGAAGCTTTCTTT,CASSPTGPNTEAFF
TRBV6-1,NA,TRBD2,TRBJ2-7,TGTGCCAGCAGTGAAAGGGGACTAACCTACGAGCAGTACTTC,CASSERGLTYEQYF
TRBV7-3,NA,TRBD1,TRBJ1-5,TGTGCCAGCAGCTCAGGGACAGGGGGGCACAATCAGCCCCAGCATTTT,CASSSGTGGHNQPQHF
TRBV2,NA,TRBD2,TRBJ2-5,TGTGCCAGCAGAGCGACTAGCGGCCAAGAGACCCAGTACTTC,CASRATSGQETQYF
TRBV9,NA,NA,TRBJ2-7,TGTGCCAGCAGCCCCCTACTGGGCAACGGCTACGAGCAGTACTTC,CASSPLLGNGYEQYF
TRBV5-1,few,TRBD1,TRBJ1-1,TGCGCCAGCAGCGGGGACAGGCTCGAAGCTTTCTTT,CASSGDRLEAFF
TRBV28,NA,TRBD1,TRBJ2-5,TGTGCCAGCAGTTTTGGGGACAGGCCCTTACCAGAAGTCAACCAGTACTTC,CASSFGDRPLPEVNQYF
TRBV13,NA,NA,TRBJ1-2,TGTGCCAGCAGCTTAGGGACCAACTATGGCTACACCTTC,CASSLGTNYGYTF
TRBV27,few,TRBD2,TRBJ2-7,TGTGCCAGCAGCCCGCAAGGCCCCGCGGGAGCCTACGAGCAGTACTTC,CASSPQGPAGAYEQYF
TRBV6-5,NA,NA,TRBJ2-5,TGTGCCAGCAGTTACGGACAGTATGGCGAGACCCAGTACTTC,CASSYGQYGETQYF
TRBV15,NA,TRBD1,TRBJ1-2,TGTGCCACCAGCACCAGACAGGGTGTGGGTGTGGATGGCTACACCTTC,CATSTRQGVGVDGYTF
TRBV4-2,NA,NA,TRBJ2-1,TGTGCCAGCAGCCACCCAGAAACGAATGAGCAGTTCTTC,CASSHPETNEQFF
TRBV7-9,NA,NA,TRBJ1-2,TGTGCCAGCAGCCACGACAGGACCAAGCCCTTTGGGGGCTACACCTTC,CASSHDRTKPFGGYTF
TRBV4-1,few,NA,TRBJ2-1,TGCGCCAGCAGCCAAGATACAAGGGGGTTCGATGAGCAGTTCTTC,CASSQDTRGFDEQFF
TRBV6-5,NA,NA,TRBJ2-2,TGTGCCAGCAGTTACACAGGAAGTGGAACCGGGGAGCTGTTTTTT,CASSYTGSGTGELFF
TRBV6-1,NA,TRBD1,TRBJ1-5,TGTGCCAGCAGTGCCGGGACAGTGTATAGCAATCAGCCCCAGCATTTT,CASSAGTVYSNQPQHF
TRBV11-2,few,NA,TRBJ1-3,TGTGCCAGCAAGGGTCAAGGCACCATATATTTT,CASKGQGTIYF
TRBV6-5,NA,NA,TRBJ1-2,TGTGCCACAGGTGGCTACACCTTC,CATGGYTF